This T cell receptor (beta chain) derives from a study of response to subunit inactivated influenza vaccine. Study-wide points: Authors suggested seasonal influenza vaccinations each recruit few new T cells.

MiXCR, run by TCRdb on the RT-PCR reads, gives a single entry per CDR3 protein. The sample holds more than 450,000 distinct CDR3 sequences, around 8% seen once. This clonotype was seen a few times. Antigen unknown. The receptor was derived from a man between 50 and 75 years old who received an inactivated influenza vaccine. The sample was PBMCs from blood, taken less than 30 months after vaccination.

The CDR3 coding sequence is TGTGCCTCCTTCTCTGGGGCCAACGTCCTGACTTTC. It encodes CASFSGANVLTF. This chain connects TRBV10-3 to TRBJ2-6, with D uncertain. Germline CDR1 and CDR2: ENHRY and SYGVKD. The CDR3 runs 12 residues. The germline V and J ends were trimmed by 11 bases and 0 bases, with 5 bases remaining between them.